These 3 T cell receptor beta chains share one sample of origin, sequenced in a study of long-term antiretroviral therapy in people with HIV. With survey level as its setting, the immunoSEQ assay was v3.0. Sequenced by immunoSEQ multiplex PCR; TCRdb stores in-frame clones only, minus some. This sample has approximately 36,000 clones, with roughly 87% found just once. The sample here was unsorted PBMCs, taken 0.6 years after starting antiretroviral therapy. All receptors come from a man between 18 and 35 years old with HIV.

This clone was seen only a few times. The genes are TRBV6-1 and TRBJ1-2; possibly TRBD1 for D (5 bases). Germline lookup yields CDR1 MNHNS and CDR2 SASEGT. This CDR3 is 11 amino acids long. V was pared by 9 bases and J by 2 bases, with 7 bases between. In nucleotides, the CDR3 is TGTGCCAGTTCAGGGAACTATGGCTACACCTTC. As protein: CASSGNYGYTF.

This sequence joins TRBV21-1 and TRBJ2-7; the table's D call, TRBD2, has no DNA check behind it. TRBV21-1 is a listed pseudogene. The CDR3 consists of 14 residues. This CDR3 reads CASSYREYIYEQYF. For the CDR3, the DNA is TGTGCCAGCAGCTACCGGGAATACATCTACGAGCAGTACTTC.

This rearrangement joins TRBV5-8 to TRBJ1-1, with 8 bases fitting TRBD1. V lost 3 bases to trimming and J lost 0 bases; unmatched junction nucleotides: 7. Germline V gene data show CDR1 as SGHTS and CDR2 as YDEGEE. This CDR3 has 16 amino acids. In nucleotides, the CDR3 is TGTGCCAGCAGCTACGGACAGGGACTCATGAACACTGAAGCTTTCTTT. Amino acid sequence: CASSYGQGLMNTEAFF. Full variable domain (rest looked up from reference TRBV5-8 and TRBJ1-1): EAGVTQSPTHLIKTRGQQATLRCSPISGHTSVYWYQQALGLGLQFLLWYDEGEERNRGNFPPRFSGRQFPNYSSELNVNALELEDSALYLCASSYGQGLMNTEAFFGQGTRLTVV.